This entry describes one TCR beta chain. The sample belongs to a study of blood T cells in healthy people across ages. Trimming left V 5 bases short and J 5 bases short, with 13 bases between. Per germline, CDR1 SEHNR and CDR2 FQNEAQ (reference sequence). The CDR3 sequence is 14 residues long. The second PCR ran roughly 6 to 12 cycles with a sample-barcoded 5' primer and J-beta primers. From the 5' RACE reads, TCRdb called clonotypes with MiXCR, one entry per CDR3 protein. Altogether 800,000 or so distinct CDR3 sequences are present, 20% to 25% being singletons, with the ten largest covering 3% to 4.5%. These records were also assigned to another study, of T cells of mothers and their children.

The receptor was isolated from a boy between 10 and 17 years old in good health. Material for sequencing was blood. The chain recombines TRBV7-9 with TRBJ1-5; D perhaps matches TRBD1 (5 bases). The DNA of the CDR3 is TGTGCCAGCAGCCCAGGGAACGGTTATCAGCCCCAGCATTTT. Translation: CASSPGNGYQPQHF.